The 15 T cell receptor beta chains below were found in one sample sequenced in a study of blood T cell repertoires in COVID-19. The table came from immunoSEQ multiplex PCR; TCRdb's copy has only in-frame clones and leaves some out. The sample includes roughly 140,000 clones, over 60% seen only once; the top ten take 3% to 4.5%. Sequenced material: peripheral blood. The source of these receptors is a woman at least 80 years old with acute or convalescent COVID-19.

This clone was found once. The CDR3 sequence: CASSARLSGGPTDTQYF. The DNA for the CDR3 is TGTGCCAGCAGCGCCAGACTAAGCGGGGGACCCACAGATACGCAGTATTTT. V gene TRBV7-2 combines with J gene TRBJ2-3; 8 bases are a match to TRBD2. Trimming took 5 bases from V and 2 from J; bases not matched to a gene: 12. The CDR3 totals 17 residues. Germline V CDR1 and CDR2: SGHTA, FQGNSA.

This chain links TRBV5-1 with TRBJ1-6; D is ambiguous. The ends were cut back, 4 bases at V and 6 bases at J, with 5 bases in the middle. From germline, CDR1 is SGHRS and CDR2 YFSETQ. CDR3 length equals 12 residues. CDR3 coding DNA: TGCGCCAGCAGCGACACTAATTCACCCCTCCACTTT. It encodes CASSDTNSPLHF.

The gene calls are TRBV5-1 and TRBJ2-5; tentative D call: TRBD2 (6 bases). Germline CDR1 is SGHRS and CDR2 is YFSETQ. V was trimmed by 4 bases and J by 5 bases, leaving 21 bases between them. This CDR3 is 16 amino acids long. The CDR3 DNA reads TGCGCCAGCAGCGCTGGCTCGGGACTCCAAAGGGAGACCCAGTACTTC. This gives the protein CASSAGSGLQRETQYF.

J is TRBJ1-5 and V is TRBV27, with 8 nucleotides matching TRBD1. In germline, CDR1 is MNHEY, CDR2 SMNVEV (reference sequence). This CDR3 is built from 19 residues. V lost 5 bases, J lost 3 bases, and 18 bases stayed unmatched. CDR3 nucleotide sequence: TGTGCCAGCAGTCCTCGGTGGATCAGGACAGGGTTAGACAATCAGCCCCAGCATTTT. Translated, it gives CASSPRWIRTGLDNQPQHF.

CDR3 in DNA: TGTGCCAGCAGTACCGACGGGGGAGTCGGACAAGACTATGGCTACACCTTC. Its translation: CASSTDGGVGQDYGYTF. The rearrangement links TRBV6-2 or TRBV6-3 to TRBJ1-2; tentatively, D is TRBD1 (5 bases). This CDR3 region has 17 residues. CDR1 and CDR2 (germline): MNHEY, SVGEGT. V was clipped by 5 bases and J by 3 bases, with 22 bases between them.

This chain joins TRBV27 and TRBJ1-1; 9 positions match TRBD1. Germline-derived CDR1 and CDR2 are MNHEY and SMNVEV (reference sequence). This CDR3 comprises 17 residues. The V gene end was trimmed by 6 bases and the J gene end by 0 bases; junction bases not matched to a gene: 11. CDR3 DNA sequence: TGTGCCAGCAGCCGACGGACAGGGGCTTTGGTGAACACTGAAGCTTTCTTT. It encodes CASSRRTGALVNTEAFF.

The chain is built from TRBV30 and TRBJ1-2, with a tentative D call TRBD1 (5 bases). The CDR3 contains 12 residues. Per the germline V gene, CDR1 is GTSNPN and CDR2 is SVGIG (reference sequence). V shed 2 bases and J shed 8 bases, with 12 bases lying between them. The CDR3 loop reads CAWSPNTGGYTF. CDR3 nucleotides: TGTGCCTGGAGTCCAAATACAGGCGGCTACACCTTC. The variable domain in full, completed from reference TRBV30 and TRBJ1-2, reads SQTIHQWPATLVQPVGSPLSLECTVEGTSNPNLYWYRQAAGRGLQLLFYSVGIGQISSEVPQNLSASRPQDRQFILSSKKLLLSDSGFYLCAWSPNTGGYTFGSGTRLTVV.

This clone came up once. The rearrangement joins TRBV19 to TRBJ2-2; D gene ambiguous. V dropped 1 base and J dropped 1 base, with 10 bases sitting between them. The CDR3 contains 16 residues. Germline CDR1 reads LNHDA; CDR2 reads SQIVND (reference sequence). Here the CDR3 DNA reads TGTGCCAGTAGTATAGCGGCAGGTATGAACACCGGGGAGCTGTTTTTT. Encoded protein: CASSIAAGMNTGELFF.

The rearrangement links TRBV12-3 or TRBV12-4 to TRBJ2-3; no reliable D call. This CDR3 is built from 10 residues. Trimming stripped 7 bases from V and 6 bases from J, with 5 bases between. The CDR3 bases are TGTGCCAGCATGTCGGATACGCAGTATTTT. Amino acids: CASMSDTQYF.

The chain employs TRBV7-9 and TRBJ1-1; D unresolved. Trimming stripped 5 bases from V and 6 bases from J, with 19 bases between. Looked up from germline, CDR1 is SEHNR and CDR2 is FQNEAQ (reference sequence). CDR3 length equals 15 residues. CDR3 DNA sequence: TGTGCCAGCAGCCCGATGGCGCAGAAGGAGGCTGAAGCTTTCTTT. Protein sequence: CASSPMAQKEAEAFF.

This clone showed up just once. The chain carries TRBV7-9 and TRBJ2-1; D is perhaps TRBD1 (5 bases). Germline-derived CDR1 and CDR2 are SEHNR and FQNEAQ (reference sequence). This CDR3 spans 15 amino acids. The V end lost 2 bases, the J end lost 2 bases, and 10 bases lay between the germline ends. CDR3 nucleotide sequence: TGTGCCAGCAGCTTACGACAGAGCACCTACAATGAGCAGTTCTTC. It is translated as CASSLRQSTYNEQFF.

V gene TRBV6-5 combines with J gene TRBJ1-5; D ambiguous. CDR1 is MNHEY and CDR2 is SVGAGI in the germline V gene. V lost 8 bases and J 2 bases, leaving 10 bases between the germline ends. CDR3 length: 13 residues. Here the CDR3 reads CASRLDGNQPQHF. For the CDR3, the DNA is TGTGCCAGCCGTTTAGATGGCAATCAGCCCCAGCATTTT.

V and J are TRBV7-9 and TRBJ2-7, with 10 bases matching TRBD1. Germline assignment: CDR1 SEHNR and CDR2 FQNEAQ (reference sequence). The CDR3 is made up of 15 amino acids. V shed 7 bases, J shed 3 bases, and the junction held 9 bases outside the gene matches. Here the CDR3 DNA reads TGTGCCAGCAACCCGGGGACAGGGGTTGTCTACGAGCAGTACTTC. Its protein is CASNPGTGVVYEQYF.

V is TRBV20-1 and J is TRBJ2-1; TRBD2 matches 7 bases. The CDR3 spans 13 residues. The germline CDR1 and CDR2 sequences are DFQATT and SNEGSKA (reference sequence). V shed 3 bases, J shed 8 bases, and the junction held 7 bases outside the gene matches. The CDR3 nucleotides are TGCAGTGCTAGTGCGGGAGAGGGAGATGAGCAGTTCTTC. Translated, it gives CSASAGEGDEQFF.

The chain recombines TRBV19 with TRBJ1-2, with D maybe TRBD1 (5 bases). Trimming cost V 4 bases and J 6 bases, with 15 bases left between them. CDR3 length: 14 amino acids. Germline CDR1 and CDR2: LNHDA and SQIVND (reference sequence). This CDR3 is CASSSTGEPHGYTF. CDR3 DNA: TGTGCCAGTAGTAGCACGGGGGAACCCCATGGCTACACCTTC.